This T cell receptor beta chain is from a study of cytomegalovirus exposure and HLA in healthy donors. Study-level findings and limits: Judged likely to be a sequencing artifact was a cluster of highly shared sequence variants. Indistinguishable V segments such as TRBV6-2 and TRBV6-3 were excluded.

There were likely unrecorded immune exposures, though donors were nominally healthy when sampled. The trim removed 3 bases at V and 5 bases at J, leaving 3 bases unmatched. Germline CDR1 SGHNT, CDR2 YENEEA. This CDR3 has 13 residues. With 60 Vbeta and 13 Jbeta primers, the PCR was carried out. Profiled with immunoSEQ multiplex PCR; TCRdb holds only in-frame clones, not every one. The data contain fewer than 200,000 clones, 60% to 85% of them singletons. The sample holds a few counts of this clone. The antigen is undetermined. The source of this sequence is a female donor in good health and CMV-seronegative. The chain has TRBV11-3 and TRBJ2-7; 8 positions agree with TRBD2. The source material was PBMCs. CDR3 coding DNA: TGTGCCAGCAGCTTGGGACTAGGAGACGAGCAGTACTTC. Its translation: CASSLGLGDEQYF. Full variable domain (outside the CDR3, taken from reference TRBV11-3 and TRBJ2-7): EAGVVQSPRYKIIEKKQPVAFWCNPISGHNTLYWYLQNLGQGPELLIRYENEEAVDDSQLPKDRFSAERLKGVDSTLKIQPAELGDSAVYLCASSLGLGDEQYFGPGTRLTVT.